These 14 T cell receptor beta chains were sequenced from one sample in a study of blood T cell repertoires in COVID-19. Generated by immunoSEQ multiplex PCR, the TCRdb table keeps only in-frame clones and is missing some. This table holds 240,000 or so clones, about 90% found once. The specimen was peripheral blood. The receptor source for this set is a woman in her 30s who had recovered from COVID-19.

The rearrangement links TRBV5-4 to TRBJ1-1; 7 bases map to TRBD1. Germline V gene lookup returns CDR1 SGHNT and CDR2 YYREEE (reference sequence). V trimming: 6 bases; J trimming: 7 bases; junction bases outside the gene matches: 18. CDR3 length: 16 amino acids. CDR3 sequence: CASTPSTGQGVNEAFF. CDR3 sequence (DNA): TGTGCCAGCACCCCCTCTACCGGCCAGGGGGTGAATGAAGCTTTCTTT.

The sample holds one count of this clone. The chain employs TRBV29-1 and TRBJ1-4; 7 bases match TRBD1. V shed 7 bases, J shed 2 bases, and the junction held 4 bases outside the gene matches. Germline V CDR1 and CDR2: SQVTM, ANQGSEA. The length of the CDR3 is 13 residues. The DNA of the CDR3 is TGCAGCGCTACAGGGGTTACTAATGAAAAACTGTTTTTT. Its translation is CSATGVTNEKLFF.

The V call is TRBV4-1, the J call TRBJ2-1; 8 bases agree with TRBD2. The CDR3 has 16 residues. Germline CDR1 and CDR2: MGHRA and YSYEKL. The V gene end was trimmed by 0 bases and the J gene end by 10 bases; junction bases not matched to a gene: 11. CDR3 sequence reads: CASSQDVAGTSYEQFF. As DNA, the CDR3 is TGCGCCAGCAGCCAAGATGTTGCCGGGACTAGTTACGAGCAGTTCTTC.

This chain uses TRBV18 with TRBJ1-2; 7 bases are shared with TRBD1. This CDR3 region has 13 residues. The V segment lost 6 bases and the J segment 5 bases; nucleotides outside the gene matches: 6. Per the germline V gene, CDR1 is KGHSH and CDR2 is LQKENI. The CDR3 DNA reads as TGTGCCAGCTCTCCCGGGACAGTATATGGCTACACCTTC. Translated, it gives CASSPGTVYGYTF.

In its sample, this clone was seen once. The CDR3 region is CASSRTGAGYEQYF. The CDR3 DNA sequence: TGTGCCAGTAGTAGGACAGGGGCTGGTTACGAGCAGTACTTC. J is TRBJ2-7 and V is TRBV19; 9 bases fit TRBD1. This CDR3 region has 14 residues. With 4 bases clipped from V and 4 bases from J, the junction kept 5 bases outside the gene matches. Germline assignment: CDR1 LNHDA and CDR2 SQIVND (reference sequence). The whole variable domain, filled in from reference TRBV19 and TRBJ2-7, reads DGGITQSPKYLFRKEGQNVTLSCEQNLNHDAMYWYRQDPGQGLRLIYYSQIVNDFQKGDIAEGYSVSREKKESFPLTVTSAQKNPTAFYLCASSRTGAGYEQYFGPGTRLTVT.

The chain carries TRBV7-2 and TRBJ1-1; 11 bases are a match to TRBD1. Per the germline V gene, CDR1 is SGHTA and CDR2 is FQGNSA. V was pared by 2 bases and J by 8 bases, with 7 bases of the junction left unmatched. The CDR3 is 15 amino acids. Here the CDR3 reads CASSLWSGQGVEAFF. CDR3 nucleotide sequence: TGTGCCAGCAGCTTATGGTCGGGACAGGGGGTCGAAGCTTTCTTT.

The chain recombines TRBV10-3 with TRBJ2-7, with 9 bases lining up with TRBD1. V shed 5 bases, J shed 5 bases, and the junction held 7 bases outside the gene matches. Germline CDR1 ENHRY, CDR2 SYGVKD. This CDR3 has 14 amino acids. The CDR3 protein is CAISPGQGLNEQYF. The CDR3 DNA reads TGTGCCATCAGTCCGGGACAGGGTCTTAACGAGCAGTACTTC.

V gene TRBV7-2 combines with J gene TRBJ2-7; TRBD2 might be the D (6 bases). The V and J ends lost 1 base and 7 bases respectively, with 11 bases between them. Germline V gives CDR1 SGHTA, CDR2 FQGNSA. This CDR3 is 13 amino acids long. The CDR3 is CASSLVLAWEQYF. For the CDR3, the DNA is TGTGCCAGCAGCTTAGTGCTAGCGTGGGAGCAGTACTTC.

This chain joins TRBV30 and TRBJ1-5; TRBD1 matches at 7 bases. The germline V gene has CDR1 GTSNPN and CDR2 SVGIG (reference sequence). The ends lost 5 bases at V and 2 bases at J; junction bases unmatched: 0. The CDR3 runs 12 residues. This CDR3 reads CAWGQGNQPQHF. In DNA form, the CDR3 reads TGTGCCTGGGGACAGGGCAATCAGCCCCAGCATTTT.

This clone has only one observation. J is TRBJ2-2 and V is TRBV10-3; TRBD2 might be the D (6 bases). Deletions cut 10 bases from V and 2 bases from J, with 17 bases between. The CDR3 runs to 15 residues. The V gene's germline CDR1 is ENHRY and CDR2 SYGVKD. The DNA for the CDR3 is TGTGCCACCCACGGGACGGGAGTTAACACCGGGGAGCTGTTTTTT. As protein: CATHGTGVNTGELFF.

The chain is built from TRBV30 and TRBJ1-1; D gene unclear. Trimming took off 0 bases at V and 1 base at J, with 9 bases between the two ends. CDR3 length: 14 residues. The germline CDR1 and CDR2 sequences are GTSNPN and SVGIG (reference sequence). The CDR3 sequence: CAWSVRPGNTEAFF. The CDR3, as DNA: TGTGCCTGGAGTGTACGACCGGGGAACACTGAAGCTTTCTTT.

V usage is TRBV27 and J usage is TRBJ1-1; D is possibly TRBD1 (5 bases). The CDR3 covers 15 residues. In germline, CDR1 is MNHEY, CDR2 SMNVEV (reference sequence). V shed 3 bases and J shed 4 bases, with 15 bases lying between them. For the CDR3, the DNA is TGTGCCAGCAGTTTCGATTTCGGGGGGGGCACTGAAGCTTTCTTT. Amino acid sequence: CASSFDFGGGTEAFF.

The V call is TRBV30, the J call TRBJ1-5; no definite D call. V lost 0 bases to trimming and J lost 9 bases, with 18 bases between them. CDR3 length: 15 amino acids. CDR1 and CDR2 (germline): GTSNPN, SVGIG (reference sequence). In DNA, the CDR3 is TGTGCCTGGAGTGTAGGGCCACCGGGAAAATGGCCCCAGCATTTT. This sequence encodes CAWSVGPPGKWPQHF.

The chain couples TRBV5-1 to TRBJ2-1; TRBD1 matches 7 bases. V dropped 4 bases and J dropped 7; count of bases not matched to a gene: 11. The CDR3 totals 15 residues. The germline V gene encodes CDR1 SGHRS and CDR2 YFSETQ. The CDR3 DNA reads TGCGCCAGCAGCCCAGACAGGGTGGCGGGTAATGAGCAGTTCTTC. It encodes CASSPDRVAGNEQFF.